The rows below give T cell receptor beta chains drawn from one sample of a study of memory CD4+ T cells and cytomegalovirus serostatus. Data came from immunoSEQ multiplex PCR; TCRdb stores just in-frame clones and leaves some out. Among approximately 46,000 clones listed, around three quarters were seen once. The source material was memory CD4+ T cells from blood. The receptors were gathered from an adult in good health and CMV-seronegative. Both conserved end residues are part of each CDR3. The D gene is left open where the match is weak. Clone size, where shown, is once, few, many, or a class for clones that have expanded.

J: TRBJ1-1; size: few; V: TRBV19; D: NA; CDR3: CASSIFQGEAFF; DNA: TGTGCCAGTAGTATCTTTCAGGGAGAAGCTTTCTTT
J: TRBJ1-5; size: NA; V: TRBV4-2; D: NA; CDR3: CASSQGQSNQPQHF; DNA: TGTGCCAGCAGCCAAGGCCAGAGCAATCAGCCCCAGCATTTT
J: TRBJ1-3; size: NA; V: TRBV6-1; D: NA; CDR3: CASSERSLSGNTIYF; DNA: TGTGCCAGCAGTGAACGGTCCCTCTCTGGAAACACCATATATTTT
J: TRBJ2-5; size: NA; V: TRBV27; D: TRBD2; CDR3: CASSLTNSGRETQYF; DNA: TGTGCCAGCAGTCTAACAAATAGCGGGAGAGAGACCCAGTACTTC
J: TRBJ2-7; size: NA; V: TRBV5-1; D: NA; CDR3: CASSLDPSSYEQYF; DNA: TGCGCCAGCAGCTTGGATCCTAGCTCCTACGAGCAGTACTTC
J: TRBJ1-5; size: NA; V: TRBV6-1; D: NA; CDR3: CASSYRDRENQPQHF; DNA: TGTGCCAGCAGCTACCGAGACAGAGAAAATCAGCCCCAGCATTTT
J: TRBJ2-6; size: few; V: TRBV4-1; D: NA; CDR3: CASSPGDFGANVLTF; DNA: TGCGCCAGCAGCCCAGGGGACTTTGGGGCCAACGTCCTGACTTTC
J: TRBJ2-3; size: NA; V: TRBV2; D: TRBD2; CDR3: CASSAGGGRDTQYF; DNA: TGTGCCAGCAGTGCCGGGGGGGGTCGGGATACGCAGTATTTT
J: TRBJ2-2; size: NA; V: TRBV5-1; D: NA; CDR3: CASSADRAANTGELFF; DNA: TGCGCCAGCAGCGCGGACCGAGCTGCGAACACCGGGGAGCTGTTTTTT
J: TRBJ2-1; size: NA; V: TRBV5-1; D: NA; CDR3: CASSLATRDEQFF; DNA: TGCGCCAGCAGCTTGGCGACGAGGGATGAGCAGTTCTTC
J: TRBJ1-4; size: NA; V: TRBV15; D: NA; CDR3: CATSRGREKLFF; DNA: TGTGCCACCAGCAGAGGCCGAGAAAAACTGTTTTTT
J: TRBJ1-2; size: NA; V: TRBV5-1; D: NA; CDR3: CASSLVENYGYTF; DNA: TGCGCCAGCAGCTTGGTCGAGAACTATGGCTACACCTTC
J: TRBJ1-4; size: NA; V: TRBV7-2; D: TRBD1; CDR3: CASTRRSGQGREKLFF; DNA: TGTGCCAGCACCCGAAGGTCGGGACAGGGGCGTGAAAAACTGTTTTTT
J: TRBJ2-7; size: NA; V: TRBV4-1; D: NA; CDR3: CASSQSAGEQYF; DNA: TGCGCCAGCAGCCAAAGTGCGGGGGAGCAGTACTTC
J: TRBJ2-2; size: NA; V: TRBV11-3; D: NA; CDR3: CASSLEAGHSGELFF; DNA: TGTGCCAGCAGCTTAGAGGCAGGGCACAGCGGGGAGCTGTTTTTT
J: TRBJ2-3; size: NA; V: TRBV5-4; D: NA; CDR3: CASSFRQDADTQYF; DNA: TGTGCCAGCAGCTTTCGACAGGACGCAGATACGCAGTATTTT
J: TRBJ2-2; size: NA; V: TRBV13; D: NA; CDR3: CASSSTDRFDTGELFF; DNA: TGTGCCAGCAGCTCTACCGACAGGTTCGACACCGGGGAGCTGTTTTTT
J: TRBJ2-7; size: NA; V: TRBV4-2; D: TRBD1; CDR3: CASSQRQGDEQYF; DNA: TGTGCCAGCAGCCAAAGACAGGGAGACGAGCAGTACTTC
J: TRBJ1-2; size: NA; V: TRBV6-1; D: NA; CDR3: CASTLVKYGYTF; DNA: TGTGCCAGCACCCTGGTTAAATATGGCTACACCTTC
J: TRBJ2-2; size: NA; V: TRBV5-1; D: NA; CDR3: CASSSPGYGELFF; DNA: TGCGCCAGCAGCTCCCCCGGCTATGGGGAGCTGTTTTTT
J: TRBJ1-2; size: NA; V: TRBV30; D: TRBD1; CDR3: CAWSRQGANGYTF; DNA: TGTGCCTGGAGTCGACAGGGGGCGAATGGCTACACCTTC
J: TRBJ2-7; size: few; V: TRBV7-8; D: NA; CDR3: CASSLDRDTAYEQYF; DNA: TGTGCCAGCAGCTTAGATCGCGATACGGCCTACGAGCAGTACTTC
J: TRBJ1-4; size: once; V: TRBV6-5; D: NA; CDR3: CASRFNRADNEKLFF; DNA: TGTGCCAGCAGATTTAACAGGGCCGACAATGAAAAACTGTTTTTT
J: TRBJ2-1; size: NA; V: TRBV11-2; D: TRBD2; CDR3: CASSREASGDEQFF; DNA: TGTGCCAGCAGCCGTGAGGCTAGCGGCGATGAGCAGTTCTTC
J: TRBJ2-5; size: few; V: TRBV6-7; D: NA; CDR3: CAIRNRQDRTQETQYF; DNA: TGTGCCATCCGGAATAGGCAAGACAGGACCCAAGAGACCCAGTACTTC
J: TRBJ2-7; size: NA; V: TRBV19; D: NA; CDR3: CASSPDLLLYEQYF; DNA: TGTGCCAGTAGCCCCGACCTCCTACTCTACGAGCAGTACTTC
J: TRBJ2-7; size: NA; V: TRBV6-1; D: TRBD1; CDR3: CASISGTGGSYEQYF; DNA: TGTGCCAGCATATCCGGGACAGGGGGCTCCTACGAGCAGTACTTC
J: TRBJ1-1; size: NA; V: TRBV7-3; D: NA; CDR3: CASSFSGLNSGTEAFF; DNA: TGTGCCAGCAGCTTTTCGGGACTAAATTCGGGCACTGAAGCTTTCTTT
J: TRBJ2-4; size: NA; V: TRBV19; D: NA; CDR3: CASSMGSIAKNIQYF; DNA: TGTGCCAGTAGTATGGGTTCTATAGCCAAAAACATTCAGTACTTC